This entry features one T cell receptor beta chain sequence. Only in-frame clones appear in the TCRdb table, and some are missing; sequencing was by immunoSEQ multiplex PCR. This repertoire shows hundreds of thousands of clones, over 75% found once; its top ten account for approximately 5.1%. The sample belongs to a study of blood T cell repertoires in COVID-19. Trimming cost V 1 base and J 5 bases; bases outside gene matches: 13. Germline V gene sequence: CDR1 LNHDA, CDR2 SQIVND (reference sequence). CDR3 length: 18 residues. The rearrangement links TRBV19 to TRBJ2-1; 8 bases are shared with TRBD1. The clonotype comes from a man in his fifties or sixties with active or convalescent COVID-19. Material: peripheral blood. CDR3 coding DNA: TGTGCCAGTAGTATAGGGCGAAGACAGGGGTCCCTAAACAATGAGCAGTTCTTC. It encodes CASSIGRRQGSLNNEQFF.